This TCR beta chain appears in the sequencing data of a study of circulating CD8 cells and anti-PD-1 response in melanoma. Broader study findings: DNEG was most diverse; TIGIT repertoires were least diverse.

Sorting of live CD3+CD8+TCRalphabeta+ cells by PD-1 and/or TIGIT gave four subsets. This clonotype is categorized as medium-sized. Its target is unknown. This CDR3 spans 16 amino acids. The germline V gene encodes CDR1 MNHEY and CDR2 SMNVEV (reference sequence). Deletions cut 2 bases from V and 5 bases from J, with 19 bases between. TCR libraries were prepared from around 15 ng of total RNA with the QIAseq Immune Repertoire TCR panel. In TCRdb, the reads were re-called with MiXCR into one record per CDR3 protein. This table holds some 380 distinct CDR3 sequences, around 5.9% found once. The chain employs TRBV27 and TRBJ2-7; D might be TRBD2 (6 bases). The sequence came from a human donor with melanoma. This specimen was CD8+ T cells from PBMCs, taken at baseline or after one month of anti-PD-1 therapy (not recorded which). The DNA for the CDR3 is TGTGCCAGCAGTTTAGTAGCTAGCGCTAACTGGGACGAGCAGTACTTC. Translation gives CASSLVASANWDEQYF.